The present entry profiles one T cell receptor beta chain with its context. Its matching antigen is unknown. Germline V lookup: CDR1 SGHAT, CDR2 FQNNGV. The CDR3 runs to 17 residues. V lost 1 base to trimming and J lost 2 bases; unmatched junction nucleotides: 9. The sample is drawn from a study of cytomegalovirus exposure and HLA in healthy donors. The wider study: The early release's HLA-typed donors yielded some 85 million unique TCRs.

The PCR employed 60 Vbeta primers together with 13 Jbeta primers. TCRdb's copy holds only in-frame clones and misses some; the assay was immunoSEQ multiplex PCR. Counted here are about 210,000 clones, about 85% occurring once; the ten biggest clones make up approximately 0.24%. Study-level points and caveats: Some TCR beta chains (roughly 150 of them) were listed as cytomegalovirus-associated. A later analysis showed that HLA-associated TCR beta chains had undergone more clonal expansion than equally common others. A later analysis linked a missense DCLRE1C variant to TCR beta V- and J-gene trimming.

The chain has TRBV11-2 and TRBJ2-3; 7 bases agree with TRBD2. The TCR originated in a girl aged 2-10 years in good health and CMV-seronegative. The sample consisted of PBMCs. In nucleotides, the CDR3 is TGTGCCAGCAGCTTAGCGCTCGGGGGGAGGGACACAGATACGCAGTATTTT. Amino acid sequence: CASSLALGGRDTDTQYF.